This paragraph reports one T cell receptor beta chain. What it binds is not known. The repertoire was sequenced with immunoSEQ multiplex PCR; TCRdb's copy has only in-frame clones and lacks some. The sample contains tens of thousands of clones, 84% of which appear only once. Germline V gene sequence: CDR1 LNHDA, CDR2 SQIVND (reference sequence). V shed 6 bases and J 1 base; nucleotides not matched to a gene: 4. This CDR3 is 14 amino acids long. This entry is derived from a study of CD4 T cells in relation to SARS-CoV-2 and coronaviruses. Across the study: TCR beta CDR3s were sequenced after roughly 10-day antigen culture of PBMCs. Convalescent patients were fewer than ten males and 4 females; two were Hispanic.

Whole-study findings and limits: Culture-expanded clones reflect memory recall rather than primary priming during culture.

This clonotype originated in an adult with COVID-19. The sequenced material came from naive CD4+ T cells from PBMCs, cultured in vitro. Subset indicated: naive CD4+ T cells isolated by negative enrichment. The chain recombines TRBV19 with TRBJ2-3; 7 bases match TRBD1. The CDR3 region is CASSTTGGTDTQYF. The CDR3 DNA reads as TGTGCCAGTAGCACAACAGGGGGCACAGATACGCAGTATTTT.